The subject of this entry is one TCR beta chain. No cognate antigen has been identified for it. No base quality information exists; no much larger clone differs at one position. This sample stems from a study of blood T cell repertoires in COVID-19 (dated by TCRdb to 2020 to 2021). At the level of the whole study: Collaborator samples came from the United States, Italy and Spain and covered acute and convalescent phases of COVID-19. The material from the prospective study consisted of cDNA or gDNA derived from T cells, B-cell-depleted T cells, or PBMCs. Subjects who had been exposed to COVID-19, were actively infected with it, or had recovered from it provided the deeply sampled blood TCRbeta repertoires that made up the dataset. The repertoires were released in a freely available public database meant as a resource for research on the immune response to SARS-CoV-2. Samples were obtained from the ongoing ImmuneRACE study (first 160 participants) and from about 1,300 subjects provided by 6 global collaborators. The sample metadata nearly always contained a de-identified subject ID, COVID-19 status, age in years and sex. Where available, HLA class I and class II types were taken from metadata supplied by the sample provider and were not determined by assay-based typing. Here is what the overall study found, with its caveats: The amount of clinical and demographic metadata varied by source and participant and was provided uncurated.

TCRbeta CDR3 regions were amplified from genomic DNA using the immunoSEQ Assay, a bias-controlled multiplex PCR. As for the original processing: The number of nucleated cells in each sample was estimated from the amplification of reference gene primers within the assay. Sequence reads were collapsed and filtered to measure the absolute abundance of every unique TCRbeta CDR3 rearrangement. For each sample, productive Simpson clonality was calculated by taking the square root of Simpson's diversity index across productive rearrangements. TCRdb's version of the immuneACCESS table is confined to in-frame rearrangements and falls short of the full clone set. An unresolved V gene accounts for under half of the shortfall where checked; the remainder is of unknown origin. D and trimming were read from the DNA, whereas the V and J calls and clone size are those reported in that table. The table for this sample lists around 130,000 clones; over 60% of them were counted only once. The top ten clones comprise roughly 17% of the sample.

The CDR3 has 14 amino acids, counting the end cysteine and phenylalanine. Only the CDR3 DNA stays, 42 bases, in frame from base 1. Relative to germline, V is missing 4 bases and J is missing 6 bases, with 7 bases of the junction outside any gene match. The CDR1 and CDR2 encoded by the germline V gene are SGHRS and YFSETQ. Whole blood was collected in K2EDTA tubes by collaborating institutions according to the institutions' own protocols. Collaborator samples were shipped for TCRbeta analysis as frozen whole blood, isolated PBMCs, or DNA extracted from either sample type. Material: peripheral blood. This receptor was taken from a man between 50 and 59 years old with acute or convalescent COVID-19. The sequence joins TRBV5-1 to TRBJ1-2, and TRBD1 aligns with 9 junction nucleotides. CDR3 region: CASSGSTGGNGYTF. The bases are TGCGCCAGCAGCGGGTCGACAGGGGGAAATGGCTACACCTTC.